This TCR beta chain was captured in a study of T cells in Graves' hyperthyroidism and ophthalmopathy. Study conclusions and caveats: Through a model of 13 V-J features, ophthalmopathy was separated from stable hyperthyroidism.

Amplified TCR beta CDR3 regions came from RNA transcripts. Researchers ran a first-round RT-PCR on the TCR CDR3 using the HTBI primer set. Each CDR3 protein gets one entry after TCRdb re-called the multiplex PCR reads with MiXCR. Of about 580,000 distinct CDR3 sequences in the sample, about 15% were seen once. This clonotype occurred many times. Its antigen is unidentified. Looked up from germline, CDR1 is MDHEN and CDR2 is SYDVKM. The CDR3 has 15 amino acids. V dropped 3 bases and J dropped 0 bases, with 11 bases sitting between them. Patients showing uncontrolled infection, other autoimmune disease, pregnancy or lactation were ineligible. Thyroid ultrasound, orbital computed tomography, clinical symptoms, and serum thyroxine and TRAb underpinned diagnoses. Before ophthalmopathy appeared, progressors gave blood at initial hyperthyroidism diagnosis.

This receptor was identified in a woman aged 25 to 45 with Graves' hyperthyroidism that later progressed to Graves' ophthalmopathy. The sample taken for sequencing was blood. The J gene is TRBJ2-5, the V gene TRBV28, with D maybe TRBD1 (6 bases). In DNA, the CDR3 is TGTGCCAGCAGTTTCCCAGGGGTTAACCAAGAGACCCAGTACTTC. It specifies CASSFPGVNQETQYF. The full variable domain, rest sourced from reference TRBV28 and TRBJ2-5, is DVKVTQSSRYLVKRTGEKVFLECVQDMDHENMFWYRQDPGLGLRLIYFSYDVKMKEKGDIPEGYSVSREKKERFSLILESASTNQTSMYLCASSFPGVNQETQYFGPGTRLLVL.